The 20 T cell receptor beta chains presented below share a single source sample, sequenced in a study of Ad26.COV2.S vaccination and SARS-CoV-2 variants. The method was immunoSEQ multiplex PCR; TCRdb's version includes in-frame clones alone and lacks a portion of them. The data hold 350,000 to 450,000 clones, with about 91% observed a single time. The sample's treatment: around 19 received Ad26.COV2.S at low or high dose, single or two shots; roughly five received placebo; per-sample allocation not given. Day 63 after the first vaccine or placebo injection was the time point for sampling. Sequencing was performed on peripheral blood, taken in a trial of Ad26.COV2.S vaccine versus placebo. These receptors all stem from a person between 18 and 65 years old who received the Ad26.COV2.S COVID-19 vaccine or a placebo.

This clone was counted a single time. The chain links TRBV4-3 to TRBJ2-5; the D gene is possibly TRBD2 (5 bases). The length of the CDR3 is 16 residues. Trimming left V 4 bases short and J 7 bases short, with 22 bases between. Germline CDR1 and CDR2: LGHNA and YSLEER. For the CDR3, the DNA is TGCGCCAGCAGCCCCGAGGGCGCACTTACCGCAGGGACCCAGTACTTC. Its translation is CASSPEGALTAGTQYF.

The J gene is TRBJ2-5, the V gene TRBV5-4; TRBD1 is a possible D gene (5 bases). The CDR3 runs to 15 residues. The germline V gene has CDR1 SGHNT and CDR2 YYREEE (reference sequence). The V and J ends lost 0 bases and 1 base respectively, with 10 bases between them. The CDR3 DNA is TGTGCCAGCAGCTTGGATGGCAGGGTCCAAGAGACCCAGTACTTC. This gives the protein CASSLDGRVQETQYF.

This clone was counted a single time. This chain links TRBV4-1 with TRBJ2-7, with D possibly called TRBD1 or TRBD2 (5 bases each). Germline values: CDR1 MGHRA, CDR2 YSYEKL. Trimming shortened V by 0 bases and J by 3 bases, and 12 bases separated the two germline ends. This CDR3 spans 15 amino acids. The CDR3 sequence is CASSQEPGPSYEQYF. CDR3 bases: TGCGCCAGCAGCCAAGAACCGGGACCTAGCTACGAGCAGTACTTC.

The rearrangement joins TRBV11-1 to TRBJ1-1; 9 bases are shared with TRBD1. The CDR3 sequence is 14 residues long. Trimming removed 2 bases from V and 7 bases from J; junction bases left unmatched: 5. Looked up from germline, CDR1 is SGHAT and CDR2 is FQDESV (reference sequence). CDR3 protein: CASSLRVGQGEAFF. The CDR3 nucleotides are TGTGCCAGCAGCTTACGGGTGGGACAGGGTGAAGCTTTCTTT.

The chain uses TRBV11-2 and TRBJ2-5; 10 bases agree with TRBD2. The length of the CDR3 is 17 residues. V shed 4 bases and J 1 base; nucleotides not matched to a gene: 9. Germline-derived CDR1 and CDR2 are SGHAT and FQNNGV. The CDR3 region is CASSSRSGLAAQETQYF. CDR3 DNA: TGTGCCAGCAGCTCGAGAAGCGGACTAGCGGCCCAAGAGACCCAGTACTTC.

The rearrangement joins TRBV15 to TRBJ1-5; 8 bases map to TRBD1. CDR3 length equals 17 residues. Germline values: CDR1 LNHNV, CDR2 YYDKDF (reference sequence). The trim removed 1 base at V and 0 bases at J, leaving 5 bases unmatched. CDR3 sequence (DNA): TGTGCCACCAGCAGAGCCCGGACAGGGCTTAGCAATCAGCCCCAGCATTTT. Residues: CATSRARTGLSNQPQHF.

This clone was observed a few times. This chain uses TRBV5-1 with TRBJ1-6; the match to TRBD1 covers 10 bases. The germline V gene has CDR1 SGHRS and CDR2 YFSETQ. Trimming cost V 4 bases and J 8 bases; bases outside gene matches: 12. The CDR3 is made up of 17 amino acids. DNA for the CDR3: TGCGCCAGCAGCCCCGTTGCGGGACAGGGGAGTTATTCACCCCTCCACTTT. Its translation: CASSPVAGQGSYSPLHF. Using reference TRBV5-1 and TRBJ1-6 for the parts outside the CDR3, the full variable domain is KAGVTQTPRYLIKTRGQQVTLSCSPISGHRSVSWYQQTPGQGLQFLFEYFSETQRNKGNFPGRFSGRQFSNSRSEMNVSTLELGDSALYLCASSPVAGQGSYSPLHFGNGTRLTVT.

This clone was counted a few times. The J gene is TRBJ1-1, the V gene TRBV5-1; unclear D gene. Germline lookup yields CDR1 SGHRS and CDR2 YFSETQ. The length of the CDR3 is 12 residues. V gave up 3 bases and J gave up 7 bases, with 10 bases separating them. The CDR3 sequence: CASSSPGSEAFF. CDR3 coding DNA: TGCGCCAGCAGCTCCCCGGGAAGTGAAGCTTTCTTT.

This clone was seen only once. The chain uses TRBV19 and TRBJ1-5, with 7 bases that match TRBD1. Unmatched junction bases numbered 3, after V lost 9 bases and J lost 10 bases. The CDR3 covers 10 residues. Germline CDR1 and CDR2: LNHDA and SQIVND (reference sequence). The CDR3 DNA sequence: TGTGCCAGACAGGGGATTCCCCAGCATTTT. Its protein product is CARQGIPQHF.

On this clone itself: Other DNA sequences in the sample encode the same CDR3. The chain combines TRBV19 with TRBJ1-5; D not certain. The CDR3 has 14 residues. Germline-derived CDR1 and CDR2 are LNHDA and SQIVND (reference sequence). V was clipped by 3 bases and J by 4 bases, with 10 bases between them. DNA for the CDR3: TGTGCCAGTAGTATCGGGTTAGGGAATCAGCCCCAGCATTTT. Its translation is CASSIGLGNQPQHF.

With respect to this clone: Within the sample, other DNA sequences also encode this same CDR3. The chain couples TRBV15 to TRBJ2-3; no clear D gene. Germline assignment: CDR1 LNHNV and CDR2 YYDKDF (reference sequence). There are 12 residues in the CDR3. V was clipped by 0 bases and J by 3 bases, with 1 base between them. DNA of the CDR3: TGTGCCACCAGCAGAGAGACAGATACGCAGTATTTT. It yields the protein CATSRETDTQYF.

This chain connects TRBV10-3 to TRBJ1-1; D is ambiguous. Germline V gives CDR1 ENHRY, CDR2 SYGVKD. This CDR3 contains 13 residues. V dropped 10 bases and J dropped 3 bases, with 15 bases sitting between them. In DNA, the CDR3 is TGTGCCAAGAGGGAGGGTGTGGACACTGAAGCTTTCTTT. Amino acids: CAKREGVDTEAFF.

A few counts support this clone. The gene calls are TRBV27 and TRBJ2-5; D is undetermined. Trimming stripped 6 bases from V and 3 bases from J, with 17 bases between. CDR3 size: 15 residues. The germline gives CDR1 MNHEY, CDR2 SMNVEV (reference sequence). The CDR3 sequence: CASSRLSASKETQYF. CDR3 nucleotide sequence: TGTGCCAGCAGCCGGCTATCTGCCAGTAAAGAGACCCAGTACTTC.

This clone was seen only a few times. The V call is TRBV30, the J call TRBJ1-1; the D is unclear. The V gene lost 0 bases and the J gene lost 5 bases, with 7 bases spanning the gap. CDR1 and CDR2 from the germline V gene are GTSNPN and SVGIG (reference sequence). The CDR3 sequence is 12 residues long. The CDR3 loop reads CAWSVEWTEAFF. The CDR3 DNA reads TGTGCCTGGAGTGTGGAGTGGACTGAAGCTTTCTTT.

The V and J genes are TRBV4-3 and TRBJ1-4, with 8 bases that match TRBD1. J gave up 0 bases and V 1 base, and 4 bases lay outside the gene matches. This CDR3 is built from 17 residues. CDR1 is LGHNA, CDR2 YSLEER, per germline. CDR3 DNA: TGCGCCAGCAGCCAAGGCGACAGGGGCCCAACTAATGAAAAACTGTTTTTT. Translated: CASSQGDRGPTNEKLFF.

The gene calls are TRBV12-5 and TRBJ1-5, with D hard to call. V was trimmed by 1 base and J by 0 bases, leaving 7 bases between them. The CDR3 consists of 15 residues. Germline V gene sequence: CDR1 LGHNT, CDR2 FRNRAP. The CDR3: CASGLGRHSNQPQHF. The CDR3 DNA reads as TGTGCTAGTGGTTTGGGCCGCCATAGCAATCAGCCCCAGCATTTT.

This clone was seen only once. CDR3 sequence reads: CASRDYRNTEAFF. Written as DNA, the CDR3 is TGTGCCAGCCGGGACTACCGGAACACTGAAGCTTTCTTT. V and J are TRBV7-8 and TRBJ1-1; weak D call: TRBD1 (5 bases). V was clipped by 8 bases and J by 1 base, with 11 bases between them. The CDR3 runs to 13 residues. Looked up from germline, CDR1 is SGHVS and CDR2 is FQNEAQ.

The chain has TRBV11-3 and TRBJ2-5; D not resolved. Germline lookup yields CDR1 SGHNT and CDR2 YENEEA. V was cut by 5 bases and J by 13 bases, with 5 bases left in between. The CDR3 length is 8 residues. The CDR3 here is CASSLRYF. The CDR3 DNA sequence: TGTGCCAGCAGCCTCAGGTACTTC.

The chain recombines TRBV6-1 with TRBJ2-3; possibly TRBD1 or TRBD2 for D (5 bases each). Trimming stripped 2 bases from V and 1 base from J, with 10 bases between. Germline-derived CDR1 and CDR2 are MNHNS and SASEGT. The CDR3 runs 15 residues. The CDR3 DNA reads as TGTGCCAGCAGTGAAACCCAGGGAGGCACAGATACGCAGTATTTT. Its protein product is CASSETQGGTDTQYF.

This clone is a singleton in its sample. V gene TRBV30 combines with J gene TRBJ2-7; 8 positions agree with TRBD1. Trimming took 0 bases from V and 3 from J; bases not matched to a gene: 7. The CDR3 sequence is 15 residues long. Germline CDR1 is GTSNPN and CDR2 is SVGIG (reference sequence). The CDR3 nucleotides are TGTGCCTGGAGTGTACCTCAACAGGGGGACTACGAGCAGTACTTC. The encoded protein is CAWSVPQQGDYEQYF.